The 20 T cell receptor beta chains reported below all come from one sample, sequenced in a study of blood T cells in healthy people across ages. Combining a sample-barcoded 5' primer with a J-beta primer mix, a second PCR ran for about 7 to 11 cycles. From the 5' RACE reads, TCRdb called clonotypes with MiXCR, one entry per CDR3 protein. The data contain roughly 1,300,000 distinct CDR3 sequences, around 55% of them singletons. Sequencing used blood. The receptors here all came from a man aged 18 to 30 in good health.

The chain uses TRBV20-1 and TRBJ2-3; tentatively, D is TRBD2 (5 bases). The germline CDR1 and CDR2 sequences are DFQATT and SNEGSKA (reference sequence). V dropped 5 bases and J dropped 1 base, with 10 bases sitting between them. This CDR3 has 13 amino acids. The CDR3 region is CSARTPRTDTQYF. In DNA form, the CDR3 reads TGCAGTGCTCGGACTCCGCGCACAGATACGCAGTATTTT.

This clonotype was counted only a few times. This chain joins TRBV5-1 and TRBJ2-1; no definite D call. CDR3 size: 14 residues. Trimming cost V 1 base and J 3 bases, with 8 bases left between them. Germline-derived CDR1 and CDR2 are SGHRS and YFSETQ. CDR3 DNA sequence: TGCGCCAGCAGCTTGATTCCCAGCTACAATGAGCAGTTCTTC. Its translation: CASSLIPSYNEQFF. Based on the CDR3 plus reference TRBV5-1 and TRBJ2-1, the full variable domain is KAGVTQTPRYLIKTRGQQVTLSCSPISGHRSVSWYQQTPGQGLQFLFEYFSETQRNKGNFPGRFSGRQFSNSRSEMNVSTLELGDSALYLCASSLIPSYNEQFFGPGTRLTVL.

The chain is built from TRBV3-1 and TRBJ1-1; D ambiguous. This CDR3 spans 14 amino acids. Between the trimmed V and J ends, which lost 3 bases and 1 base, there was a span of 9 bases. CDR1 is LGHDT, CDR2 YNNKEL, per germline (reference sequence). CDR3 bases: TGTGCCAGCAGCCACATCCCAACGAACACTGAAGCTTTCTTT. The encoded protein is CASSHIPTNTEAFF.

CDR3 sequence reads: CASSQLADSYNEQFF. In nucleotides, the CDR3 is TGTGCCAGTTCTCAACTAGCGGACTCCTACAATGAGCAGTTCTTC. This chain links TRBV10-3 with TRBJ2-1, with 8 bases identical to TRBD2. This CDR3 region has 15 residues. Germline loops: CDR1 ENHRY, CDR2 SYGVKD. Losses at the gene ends were 10 bases for V and 0 bases for J; bases not matched to a gene: 8.

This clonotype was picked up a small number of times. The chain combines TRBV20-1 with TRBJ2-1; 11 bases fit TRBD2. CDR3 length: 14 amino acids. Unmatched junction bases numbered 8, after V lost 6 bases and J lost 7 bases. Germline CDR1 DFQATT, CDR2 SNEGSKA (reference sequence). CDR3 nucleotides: TGCAGTGCGTCACTAGCGGGAGACTGGAATGAGCAGTTCTTC. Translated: CSASLAGDWNEQFF.

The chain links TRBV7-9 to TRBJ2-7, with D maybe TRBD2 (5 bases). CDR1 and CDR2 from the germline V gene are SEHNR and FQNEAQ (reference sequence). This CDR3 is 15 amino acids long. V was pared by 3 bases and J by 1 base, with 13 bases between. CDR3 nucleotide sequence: TGTGCCAGCAGCTTTTCCTGGCGGGCTTCCTACGAGCAGTACTTC. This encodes CASSFSWRASYEQYF.

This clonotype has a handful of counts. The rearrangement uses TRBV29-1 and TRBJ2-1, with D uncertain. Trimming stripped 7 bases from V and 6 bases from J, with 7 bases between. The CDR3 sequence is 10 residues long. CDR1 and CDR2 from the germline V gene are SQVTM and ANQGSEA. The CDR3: CSGLGNEQFF. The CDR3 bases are TGCAGCGGGCTTGGCAATGAGCAGTTCTTC.

The CDR3 nucleotides are TGTGCCAGCAGTTACGGGCAGAGTAATGAAAAACTGTTTTTT. As protein: CASSYGQSNEKLFF. The chain is built from TRBV6-6 and TRBJ1-4; D call uncertain. There are 14 residues in the CDR3. Between the trimmed V and J ends, which lost 2 bases and 4 bases, there was a span of 8 bases. Germline CDR1 is MNHNY and CDR2 is SVGAGI (reference sequence).

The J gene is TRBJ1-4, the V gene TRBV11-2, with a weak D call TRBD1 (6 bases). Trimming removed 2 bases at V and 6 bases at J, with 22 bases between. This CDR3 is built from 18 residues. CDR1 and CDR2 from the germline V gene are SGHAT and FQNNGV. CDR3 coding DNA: TGTGCCAGCAGCTTATTACTTGGGGGCCCGCAGGTGGATGAAAAACTGTTTTTT. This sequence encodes CASSLLLGGPQVDEKLFF. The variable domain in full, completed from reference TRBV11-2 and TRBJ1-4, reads EAGVAQSPRYKIIEKRQSVAFWCNPISGHATLYWYQQILGQGPKLLIQFQNNGVVDDSQLPKDRFSAERLKGVDSTLKIQPAKLEDSAVYLCASSLLLGGPQVDEKLFFGSGTQLSVL.

The CDR3 loop is CSATRLAGRSDTQYF. For the CDR3, the DNA is TGCAGTGCTACCAGGCTAGCGGGAAGGTCAGATACGCAGTATTTT. V is TRBV20-1 and J is TRBJ2-3, with 9 bases fitting TRBD2. The CDR3 extends over 15 amino acids. Germline CDR1 DFQATT, CDR2 SNEGSKA (reference sequence). Germline trimming cut 4 bases from V and 4 bases from J; bases unmatched to any gene: 9.

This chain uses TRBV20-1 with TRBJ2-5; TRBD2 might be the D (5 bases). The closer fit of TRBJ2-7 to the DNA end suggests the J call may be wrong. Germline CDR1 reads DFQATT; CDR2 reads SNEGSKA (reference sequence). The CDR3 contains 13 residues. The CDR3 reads CSATLEVPYEQYF. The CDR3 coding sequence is TGCAGTGCAACACTAGAGGTCCCCTACGAGCAGTACTTC.

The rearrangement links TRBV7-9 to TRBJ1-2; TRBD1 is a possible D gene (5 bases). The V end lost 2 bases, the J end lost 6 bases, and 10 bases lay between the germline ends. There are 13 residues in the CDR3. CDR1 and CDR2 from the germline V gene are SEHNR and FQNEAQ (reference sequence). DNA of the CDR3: TGTGCCAGCAGCTTATATCCGGGGGATGGCTACACCTTC. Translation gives CASSLYPGDGYTF.

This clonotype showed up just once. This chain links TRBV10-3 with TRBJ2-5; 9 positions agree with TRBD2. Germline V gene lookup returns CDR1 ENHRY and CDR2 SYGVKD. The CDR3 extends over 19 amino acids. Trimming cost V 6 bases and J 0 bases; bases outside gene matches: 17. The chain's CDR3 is CAISGRPGASGTYQETQYF. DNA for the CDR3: TGTGCCATCAGCGGTCGCCCCGGGGCTAGCGGGACGTACCAAGAGACCCAGTACTTC.

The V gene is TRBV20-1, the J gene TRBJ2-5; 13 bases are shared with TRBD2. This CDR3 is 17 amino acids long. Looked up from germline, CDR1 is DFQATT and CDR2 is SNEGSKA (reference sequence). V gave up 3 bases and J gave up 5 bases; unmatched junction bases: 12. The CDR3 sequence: CSASGTGLAGVSETQYF. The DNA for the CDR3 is TGCAGTGCTAGTGGAACCGGACTAGCGGGAGTCTCGGAGACCCAGTACTTC.

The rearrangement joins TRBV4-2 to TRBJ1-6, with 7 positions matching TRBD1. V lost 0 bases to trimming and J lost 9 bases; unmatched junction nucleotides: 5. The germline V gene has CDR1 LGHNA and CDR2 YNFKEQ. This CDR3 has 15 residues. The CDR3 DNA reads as TGTGCCAGCAGCCAAGACCAGACAGGGACTTCACCCCTCCACTTT. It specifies CASSQDQTGTSPLHF.

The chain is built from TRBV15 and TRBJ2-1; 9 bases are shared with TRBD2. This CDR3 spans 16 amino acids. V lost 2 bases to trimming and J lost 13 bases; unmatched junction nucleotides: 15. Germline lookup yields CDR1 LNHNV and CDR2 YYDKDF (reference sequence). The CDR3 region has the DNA TGTGCCACCAGCAGATGGACCTCGCGGCGGGAGGGCGCCCAGTTCTTC. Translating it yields CATSRWTSRREGAQFF. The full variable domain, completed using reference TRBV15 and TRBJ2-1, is DAMVIQNPRYQVTQFGKPVTLSCSQTLNHNVMYWYQQKSSQAPKLLFHYYDKDFNNEADTPDNFQSRRPNTSFCFLDIRSPGLGDTAMYLCATSRWTSRREGAQFFGPGTRLTVL.

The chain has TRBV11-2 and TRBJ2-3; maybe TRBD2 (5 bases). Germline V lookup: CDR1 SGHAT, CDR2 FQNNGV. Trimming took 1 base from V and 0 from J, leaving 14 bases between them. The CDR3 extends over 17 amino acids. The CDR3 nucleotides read TGTGCCAGCAGCTTAGGAAGGGTGGGAGTAAGCACAGATACGCAGTATTTT. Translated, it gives CASSLGRVGVSTDTQYF.

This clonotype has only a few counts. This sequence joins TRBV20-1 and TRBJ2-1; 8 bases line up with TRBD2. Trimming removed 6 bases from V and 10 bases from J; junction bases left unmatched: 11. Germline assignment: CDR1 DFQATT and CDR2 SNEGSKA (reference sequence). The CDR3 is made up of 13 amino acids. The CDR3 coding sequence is TGCAGTGCCATGGAGACTAGCGAATTCGAGCAGTTCTTC. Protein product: CSAMETSEFEQFF.

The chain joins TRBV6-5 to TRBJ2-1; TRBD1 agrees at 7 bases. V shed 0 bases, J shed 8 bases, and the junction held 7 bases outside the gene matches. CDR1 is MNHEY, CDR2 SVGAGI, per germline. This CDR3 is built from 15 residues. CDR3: CASSYSRQGRDEQFF. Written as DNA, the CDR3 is TGTGCCAGCAGTTACTCCAGACAGGGTAGGGATGAGCAGTTCTTC.

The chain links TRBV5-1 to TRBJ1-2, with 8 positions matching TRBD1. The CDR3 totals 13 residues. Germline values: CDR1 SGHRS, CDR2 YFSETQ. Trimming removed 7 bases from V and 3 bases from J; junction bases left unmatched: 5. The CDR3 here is CASGLQGDYGYTF. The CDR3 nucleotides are TGCGCCAGCGGTCTACAGGGGGACTATGGCTACACCTTC.